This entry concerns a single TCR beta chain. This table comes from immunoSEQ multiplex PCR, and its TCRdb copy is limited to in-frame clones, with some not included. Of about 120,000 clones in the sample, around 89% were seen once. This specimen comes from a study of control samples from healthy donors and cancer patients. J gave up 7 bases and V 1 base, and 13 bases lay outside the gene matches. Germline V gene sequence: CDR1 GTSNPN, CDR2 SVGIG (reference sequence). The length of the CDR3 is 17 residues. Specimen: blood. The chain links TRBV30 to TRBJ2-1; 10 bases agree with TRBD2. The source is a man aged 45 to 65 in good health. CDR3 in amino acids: CAWSAGMSGGAFNEQFF. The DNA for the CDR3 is TGTGCCTGGAGTGCCGGCATGAGCGGGGGGGCCTTTAATGAGCAGTTCTTC.